The 7 T cell receptor beta chains in this list originate from one sample, sequenced in a study of CD8 T cells in ankylosing spondylitis (dated by TCRdb to 2016 to 2017). Libraries were made using 5' RACE. TCRdb lists the instrument as Illumina HiSeq 2500. TCRdb ran its own pipeline on the public reads, namely fastp trimming at Q25 and MiXCR clone calling, and kept in-frame beta chains. Rows with a matching CDR3 protein are joined into one entry that keeps the most common DNA and genes. Within this sample are about 270,000 distinct CDR3 sequences, with 30% to 40% of them counted one time only. Jointly, the top ten make up roughly 4.2% of the sample. The sequencing input was blood, either unsorted or a sorted T cell fraction (not recorded which). The receptors stem from a male donor with ankylosing spondylitis or in good health (not recorded which).

The V and J genes are TRBV7-9 and TRBJ1-2; 8 positions match TRBD1. The CDR3 length is 15 residues. Germline CDR1 SEHNR, CDR2 FQNEAQ (reference sequence). Trimming at V came to 5 bases and at J to 8 bases, leaving 13 bases not matched to a gene. CDR3 residues: CASSQSGQGVKGYTF. The DNA for the CDR3 is TGTGCCAGCAGCCAGAGCGGACAGGGCGTAAAGGGCTACACCTTC.

This clonotype came up a few times. V gene TRBV5-1 combines with J gene TRBJ2-1; D is ambiguous. Germline-derived CDR1 and CDR2 are SGHRS and YFSETQ. V dropped 0 bases and J dropped 2 bases, with 6 bases sitting between them. This CDR3 is built from 14 residues. The CDR3 DNA follows: TGCGCCAGCAGCTTGGGCACAGCCTACAATGAGCAGTTCTTC. Protein product: CASSLGTAYNEQFF.

The chain joins TRBV29-1 to TRBJ2-5; the D call may be TRBD1 or TRBD2 (5 bases each). Looked up from germline, CDR1 is SQVTM and CDR2 is ANQGSEA. Trimming pared 8 bases from V and 5 bases from J, leaving 18 bases between. There are 13 residues in the CDR3. The DNA for the CDR3 is TGCAGCACCGGGGACGCCTGGGGGGAGACCCAGTACTTC. It codes for CSTGDAWGETQYF. Full variable domain (rest looked up from reference TRBV29-1 and TRBJ2-5): SAVISQKPSRDICQRGTSLTIQCQVDSQVTMMFWYRQQPGQSLTLIATANQGSEATYESGFVIDKFPISRPNLTFSTLTVSNMSPEDSSIYLCSTGDAWGETQYFGPGTRLLVL.

This clonotype showed up just a few times. The rearrangement uses TRBV20-1 and TRBJ2-1, with D possibly matching TRBD2 (5 bases). CDR3 length: 11 amino acids. The germline V gene encodes CDR1 DFQATT and CDR2 SNEGSKA (reference sequence). Trimming shortened V by 2 bases and J by 6 bases, and 5 bases separated the two germline ends. As DNA, the CDR3 is TGCAGTGCTAGAAGCGGCAATGAGCAGTTCTTC. Encoded protein: CSARSGNEQFF.

The chain is built from TRBV4-1 and TRBJ2-7; 7 nucleotides line up with TRBD2. The CDR3 runs to 15 residues. The ends lost 1 base at V and 2 bases at J; junction bases unmatched: 5. CDR1 is MGHRA and CDR2 is YSYEKL in the germline V gene. DNA of the CDR3: TGCGCCAGCAGCCAAGCTAGCGGCGGGACCTACGAGCAGTACTTC. Translated, it gives CASSQASGGTYEQYF.

The chain couples TRBV5-6 to TRBJ2-7; a possible D gene is TRBD1 (6 bases). V was cut by 5 bases and J by 2 bases, with 32 bases left in between. Germline lookup yields CDR1 SGHDT and CDR2 YYEEEE. CDR3 length: 20 amino acids. CDR3 amino acids: CASRTGNFFGRDIGAYEQYF. DNA of the CDR3: TGTGCCAGCAGGACCGGGAATTTTTTCGGCCGGGACATCGGAGCCTACGAGCAGTACTTC.

Only one count was recorded for this clonotype. The chain links TRBV6-1 to TRBJ1-5, with D possibly TRBD1 on 5 matching bases. Trimming shortened V by 6 bases and J by 3 bases, and 9 bases separated the two germline ends. The CDR3 runs 13 residues. Germline CDR1 and CDR2: MNHNS and SASEGT. The chain's CDR3 is CASRGPFNQPQHF. The CDR3 bases are TGTGCCAGCAGGGGACCGTTCAATCAGCCCCAGCATTTT.